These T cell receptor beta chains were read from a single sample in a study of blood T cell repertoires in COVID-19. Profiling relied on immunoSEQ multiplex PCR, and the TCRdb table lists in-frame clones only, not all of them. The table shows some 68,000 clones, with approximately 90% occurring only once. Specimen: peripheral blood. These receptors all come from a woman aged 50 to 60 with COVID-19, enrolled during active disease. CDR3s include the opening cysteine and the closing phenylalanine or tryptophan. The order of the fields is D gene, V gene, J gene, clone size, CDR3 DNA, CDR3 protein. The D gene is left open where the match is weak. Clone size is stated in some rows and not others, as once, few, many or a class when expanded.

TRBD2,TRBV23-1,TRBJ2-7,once,TGCGCCAGCCCGGGACTAGCGGGTTCCTACGAGCAGTACTTC,CASPGLAGSYEQYF
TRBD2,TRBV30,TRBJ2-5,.,TGTGCCTGGAGCGGGGGAGGGGAAGAGACCCAGTACTTC,CAWSGGGEETQYF
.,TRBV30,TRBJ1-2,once,TGTGCCTGGAGCCGTCGTACAGAGAACTTCTATGGCTACACCTTC,CAWSRRTENFYGYTF
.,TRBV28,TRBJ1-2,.,TGTGCCAGCAGTTCATCCCGCGGGGAGCGCGGCTACACCTTC,CASSSSRGERGYTF
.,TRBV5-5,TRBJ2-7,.,TGTGCCAGCAGCTTGAGGTGGGAGCAGTACGAGCAGTACTTC,CASSLRWEQYEQYF
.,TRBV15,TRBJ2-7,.,TGTGCCACCAGCGACAGACTCGCCTACGAGCAGTACTTC,CATSDRLAYEQYF
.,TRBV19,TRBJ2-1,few,TGTGCCAGTAGTCCGACTGACTCGACTAAATTGTTCTTC,CASSPTDSTKLFF
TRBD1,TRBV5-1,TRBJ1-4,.,TGCGCCAGCAGCTCGAGCGACAGGGGGAGTGAAAAACTGTTTTTT,CASSSSDRGSEKLFF
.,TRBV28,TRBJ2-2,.,TGTGCCAGCAGTTCCCCCTCCGGTAGGGGTGCCGGGGAGCTGTTTTTT,CASSSPSGRGAGELFF
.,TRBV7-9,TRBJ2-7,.,TGTGCCAGCAGCTTAGCGAGTCCCAGGGAGGCACTCGAGCAGTACTTC,CASSLASPREALEQYF
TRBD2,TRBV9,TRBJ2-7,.,TGTGCCAGCAGCATACATAGCGGGTACCTCTACGAGCAGTACTTC,CASSIHSGYLYEQYF
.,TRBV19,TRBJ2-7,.,TGTGCCAGCGCACGCGGCACGTCCTACGAGCAGTACTTC,CASARGTSYEQYF
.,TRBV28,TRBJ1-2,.,TGTGCCAGCAGTCCCGGACTCTGGGATATCTATGGCTACACCTTC,CASSPGLWDIYGYTF
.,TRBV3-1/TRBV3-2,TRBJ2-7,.,TGTGCCAGCAGCCCTACCGGTCCAGGCTACGAGCAGTACTTC,CASSPTGPGYEQYF
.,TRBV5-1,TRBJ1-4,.,TGCGCCAGCAGCTTGGAGAGCAGGTTTAATGAAAAACTGTTTTTT,CASSLESRFNEKLFF
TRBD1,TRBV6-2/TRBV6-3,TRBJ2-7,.,TGTGCCAGCAGTTACGGACAGGGGGCGGCCGAGCAGTACTTC,CASSYGQGAAEQYF
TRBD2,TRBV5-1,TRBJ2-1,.,TGCGCCAGCAGCTGGGGGGGACTAGCGGACAATGAGCAGTTCTTC,CASSWGGLADNEQFF